This TCR beta chain appears in the sequencing data of a study of blood T cell repertoires in COVID-19. Background on the study: Donors in the United States, Italy and Spain gave samples during acute or convalescent COVID-19. T cells, B-cell-depleted T cells, or PBMCs provided the cDNA or gDNA that served as material.

Study processing details: Using reference gene primer amplification, nucleated cell counts were estimated. Profiling relied on immunoSEQ multiplex PCR, and the TCRdb table lists in-frame clones only, not all of them. V and J calls and clone size are given by that table; D and trimming were obtained from the DNA. Seen here are about 79,000 clones, roughly 91% observed once, and the top ten hold roughly 14%. V was pared by 3 bases and J by 7 bases, with 5 bases of the junction left unmatched. This CDR3 region has 14 residues. Germline V gene data show CDR1 as SGHKS and CDR2 as YYEKEE (reference sequence).

Sample: peripheral blood. The chain couples TRBV5-5 to TRBJ1-5, with 9 nucleotides matching TRBD1. The receptor was derived from a man in his 70s with active or convalescent COVID-19. CDR3 in amino acids: CASSSGTGNQPQHF. The CDR3 DNA reads as TGTGCCAGCAGCTCCGGGACAGGGAACCAGCCCCAGCATTTT.